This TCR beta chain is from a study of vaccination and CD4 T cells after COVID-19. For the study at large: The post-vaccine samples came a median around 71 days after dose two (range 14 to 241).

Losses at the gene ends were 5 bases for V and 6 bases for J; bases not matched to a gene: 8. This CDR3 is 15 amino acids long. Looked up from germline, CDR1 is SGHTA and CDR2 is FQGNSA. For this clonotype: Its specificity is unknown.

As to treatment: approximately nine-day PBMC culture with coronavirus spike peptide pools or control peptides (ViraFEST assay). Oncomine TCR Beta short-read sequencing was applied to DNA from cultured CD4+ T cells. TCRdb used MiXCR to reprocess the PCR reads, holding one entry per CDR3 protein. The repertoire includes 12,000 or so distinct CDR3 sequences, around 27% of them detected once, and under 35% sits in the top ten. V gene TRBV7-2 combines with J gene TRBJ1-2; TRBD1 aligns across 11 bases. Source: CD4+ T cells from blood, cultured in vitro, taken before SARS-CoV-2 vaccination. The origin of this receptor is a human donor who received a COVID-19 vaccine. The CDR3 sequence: CASSTRTGGQDGYTF. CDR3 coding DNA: TGTGCCAGCAGCACAAGGACAGGGGGCCAAGATGGCTACACCTTC.